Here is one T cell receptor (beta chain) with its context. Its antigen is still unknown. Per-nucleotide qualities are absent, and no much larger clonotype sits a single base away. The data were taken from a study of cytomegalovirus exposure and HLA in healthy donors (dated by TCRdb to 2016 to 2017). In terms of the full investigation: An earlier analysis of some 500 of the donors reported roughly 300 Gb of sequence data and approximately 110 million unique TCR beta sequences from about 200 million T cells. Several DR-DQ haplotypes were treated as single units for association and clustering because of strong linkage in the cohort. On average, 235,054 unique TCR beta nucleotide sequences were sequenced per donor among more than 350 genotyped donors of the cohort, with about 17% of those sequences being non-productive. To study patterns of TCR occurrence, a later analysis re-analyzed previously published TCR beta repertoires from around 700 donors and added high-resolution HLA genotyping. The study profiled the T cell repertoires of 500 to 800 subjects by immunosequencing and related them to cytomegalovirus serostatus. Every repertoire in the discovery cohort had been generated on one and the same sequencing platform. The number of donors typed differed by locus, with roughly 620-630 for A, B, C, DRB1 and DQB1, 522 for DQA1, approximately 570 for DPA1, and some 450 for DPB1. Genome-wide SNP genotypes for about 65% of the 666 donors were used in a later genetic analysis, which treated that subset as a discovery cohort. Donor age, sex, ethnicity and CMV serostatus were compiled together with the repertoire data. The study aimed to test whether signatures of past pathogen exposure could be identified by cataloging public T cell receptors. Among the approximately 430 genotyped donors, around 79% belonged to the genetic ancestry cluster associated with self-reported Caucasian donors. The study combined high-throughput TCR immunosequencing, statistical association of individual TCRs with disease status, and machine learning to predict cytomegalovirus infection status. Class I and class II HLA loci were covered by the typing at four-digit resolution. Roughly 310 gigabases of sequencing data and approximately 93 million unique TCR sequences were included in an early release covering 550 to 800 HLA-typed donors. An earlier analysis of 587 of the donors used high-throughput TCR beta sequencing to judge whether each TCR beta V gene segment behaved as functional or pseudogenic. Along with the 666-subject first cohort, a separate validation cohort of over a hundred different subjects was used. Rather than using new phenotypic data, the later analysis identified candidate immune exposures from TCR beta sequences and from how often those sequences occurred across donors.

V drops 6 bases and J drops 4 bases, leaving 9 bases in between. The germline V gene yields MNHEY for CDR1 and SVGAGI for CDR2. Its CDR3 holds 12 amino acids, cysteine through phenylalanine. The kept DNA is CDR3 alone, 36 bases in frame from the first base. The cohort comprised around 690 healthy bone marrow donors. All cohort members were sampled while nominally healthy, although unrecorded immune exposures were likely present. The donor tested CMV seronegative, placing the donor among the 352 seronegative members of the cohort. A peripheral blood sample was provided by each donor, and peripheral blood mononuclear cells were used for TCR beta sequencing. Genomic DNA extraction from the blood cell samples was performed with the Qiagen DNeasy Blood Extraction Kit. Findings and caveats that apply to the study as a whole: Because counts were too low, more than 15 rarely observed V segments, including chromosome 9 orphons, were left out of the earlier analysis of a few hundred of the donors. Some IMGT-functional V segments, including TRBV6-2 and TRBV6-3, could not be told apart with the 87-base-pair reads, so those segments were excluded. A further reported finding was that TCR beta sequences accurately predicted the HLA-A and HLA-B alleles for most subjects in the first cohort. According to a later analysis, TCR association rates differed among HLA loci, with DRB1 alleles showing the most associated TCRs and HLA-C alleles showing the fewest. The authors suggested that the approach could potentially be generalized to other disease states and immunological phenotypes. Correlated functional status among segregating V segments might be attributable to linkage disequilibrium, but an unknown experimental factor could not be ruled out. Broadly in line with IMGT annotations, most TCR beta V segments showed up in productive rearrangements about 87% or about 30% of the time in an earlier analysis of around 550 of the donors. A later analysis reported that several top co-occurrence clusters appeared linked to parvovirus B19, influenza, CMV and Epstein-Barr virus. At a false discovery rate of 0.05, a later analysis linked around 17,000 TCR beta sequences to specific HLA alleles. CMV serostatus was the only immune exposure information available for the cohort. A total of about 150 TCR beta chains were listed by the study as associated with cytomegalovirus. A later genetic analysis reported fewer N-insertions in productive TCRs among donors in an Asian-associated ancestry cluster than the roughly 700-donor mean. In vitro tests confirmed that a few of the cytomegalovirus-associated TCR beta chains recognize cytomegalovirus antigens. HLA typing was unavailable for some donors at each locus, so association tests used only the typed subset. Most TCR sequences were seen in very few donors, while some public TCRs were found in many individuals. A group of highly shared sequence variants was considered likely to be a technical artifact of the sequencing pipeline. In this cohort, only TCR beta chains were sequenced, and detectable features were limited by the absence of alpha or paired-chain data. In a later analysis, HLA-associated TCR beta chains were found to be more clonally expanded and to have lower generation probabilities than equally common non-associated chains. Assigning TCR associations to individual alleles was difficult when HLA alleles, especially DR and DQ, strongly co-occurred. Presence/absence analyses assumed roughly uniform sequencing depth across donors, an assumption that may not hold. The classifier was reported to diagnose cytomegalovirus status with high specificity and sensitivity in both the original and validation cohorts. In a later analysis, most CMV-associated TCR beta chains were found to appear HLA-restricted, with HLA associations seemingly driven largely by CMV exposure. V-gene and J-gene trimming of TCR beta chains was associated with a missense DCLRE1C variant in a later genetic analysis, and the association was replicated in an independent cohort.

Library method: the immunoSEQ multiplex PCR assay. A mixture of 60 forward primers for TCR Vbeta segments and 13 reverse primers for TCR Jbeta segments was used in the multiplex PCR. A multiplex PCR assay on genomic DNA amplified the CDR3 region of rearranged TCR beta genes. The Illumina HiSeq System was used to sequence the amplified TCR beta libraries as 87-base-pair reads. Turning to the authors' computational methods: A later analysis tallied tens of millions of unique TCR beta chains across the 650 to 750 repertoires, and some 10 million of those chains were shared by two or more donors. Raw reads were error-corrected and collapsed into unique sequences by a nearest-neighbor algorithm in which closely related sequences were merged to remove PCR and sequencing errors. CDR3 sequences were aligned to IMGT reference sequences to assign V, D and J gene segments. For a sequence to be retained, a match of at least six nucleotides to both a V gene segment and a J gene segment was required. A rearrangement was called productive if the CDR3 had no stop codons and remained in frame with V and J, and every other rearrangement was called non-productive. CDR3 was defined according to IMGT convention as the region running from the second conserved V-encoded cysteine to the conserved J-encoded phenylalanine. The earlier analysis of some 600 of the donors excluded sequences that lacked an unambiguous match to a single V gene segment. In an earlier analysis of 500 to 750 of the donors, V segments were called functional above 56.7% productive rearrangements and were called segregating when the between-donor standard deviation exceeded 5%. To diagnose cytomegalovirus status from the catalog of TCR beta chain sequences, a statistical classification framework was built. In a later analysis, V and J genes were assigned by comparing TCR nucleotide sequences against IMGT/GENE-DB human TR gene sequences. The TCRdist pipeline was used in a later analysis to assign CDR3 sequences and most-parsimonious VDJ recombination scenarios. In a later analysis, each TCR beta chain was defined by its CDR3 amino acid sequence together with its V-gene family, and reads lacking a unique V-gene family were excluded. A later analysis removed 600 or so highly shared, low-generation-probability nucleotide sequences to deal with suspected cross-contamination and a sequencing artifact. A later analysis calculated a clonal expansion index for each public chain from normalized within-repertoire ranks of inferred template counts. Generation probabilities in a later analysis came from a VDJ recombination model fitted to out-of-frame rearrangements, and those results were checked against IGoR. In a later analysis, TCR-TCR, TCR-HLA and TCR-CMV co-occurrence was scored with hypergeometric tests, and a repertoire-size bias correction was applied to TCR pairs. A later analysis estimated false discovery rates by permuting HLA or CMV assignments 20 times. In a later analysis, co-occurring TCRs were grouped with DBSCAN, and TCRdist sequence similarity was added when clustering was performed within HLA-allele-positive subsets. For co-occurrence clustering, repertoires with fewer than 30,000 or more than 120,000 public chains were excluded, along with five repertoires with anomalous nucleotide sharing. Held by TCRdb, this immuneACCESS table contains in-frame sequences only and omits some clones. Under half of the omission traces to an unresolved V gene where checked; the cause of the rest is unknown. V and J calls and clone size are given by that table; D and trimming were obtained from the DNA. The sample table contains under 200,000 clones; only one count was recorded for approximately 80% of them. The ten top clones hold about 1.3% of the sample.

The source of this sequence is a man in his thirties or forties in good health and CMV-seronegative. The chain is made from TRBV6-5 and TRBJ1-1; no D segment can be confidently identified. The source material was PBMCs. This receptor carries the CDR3 CASRARGTEAFF. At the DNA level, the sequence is TGTGCCAGCAGGGCGCGGGGCACTGAAGCTTTCTTT.